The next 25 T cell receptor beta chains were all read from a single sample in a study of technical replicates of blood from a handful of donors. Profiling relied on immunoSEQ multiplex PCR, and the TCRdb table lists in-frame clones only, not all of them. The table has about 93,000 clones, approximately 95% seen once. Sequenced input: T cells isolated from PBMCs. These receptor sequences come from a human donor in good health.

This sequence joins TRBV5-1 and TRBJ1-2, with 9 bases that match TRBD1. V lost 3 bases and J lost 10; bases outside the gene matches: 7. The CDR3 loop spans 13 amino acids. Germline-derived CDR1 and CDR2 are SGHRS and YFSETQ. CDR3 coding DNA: TGCGCCAGCAGCTCCTCCGGGACAGGGTACTACACCTTC. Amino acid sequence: CASSSSGTGYYTF. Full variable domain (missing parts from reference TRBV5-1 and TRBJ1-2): KAGVTQTPRYLIKTRGQQVTLSCSPISGHRSVSWYQQTPGQGLQFLFEYFSETQRNKGNFPGRFSGRQFSNSRSEMNVSTLELGDSALYLCASSSSGTGYYTFGSGTRLTVV.

CDR3 residues: CASSLETGFYYGYTF. CDR3 in DNA: TGTGCCAGCAGTTTAGAAACAGGATTTTACTATGGCTACACCTTC. V is TRBV28 and J is TRBJ1-2; possible D gene TRBD1, 5 bases. V shed 2 bases and J shed 3 bases, with 13 bases lying between them. CDR1 MDHEN and CDR2 SYDVKM come from the germline V gene. This CDR3 is built from 15 residues.

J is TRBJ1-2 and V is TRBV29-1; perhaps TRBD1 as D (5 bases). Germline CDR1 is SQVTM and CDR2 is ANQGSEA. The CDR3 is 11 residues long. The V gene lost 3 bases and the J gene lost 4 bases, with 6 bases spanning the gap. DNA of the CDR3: TGCAGCGTTGACAGGGCCTATGGCTACACCTTC. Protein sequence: CSVDRAYGYTF. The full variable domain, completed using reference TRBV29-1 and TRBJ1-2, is SAVISQKPSRDICQRGTSLTIQCQVDSQVTMMFWYRQQPGQSLTLIATANQGSEATYESGFVIDKFPISRPNLTFSTLTVSNMSPEDSSIYLCSVDRAYGYTFGSGTRLTVV.

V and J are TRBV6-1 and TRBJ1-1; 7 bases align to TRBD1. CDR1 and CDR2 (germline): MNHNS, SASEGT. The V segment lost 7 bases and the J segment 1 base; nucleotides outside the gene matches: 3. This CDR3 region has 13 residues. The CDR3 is CASKTGRNTEAFF. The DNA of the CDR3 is TGTGCCAGCAAGACAGGGAGGAACACTGAAGCTTTCTTT.

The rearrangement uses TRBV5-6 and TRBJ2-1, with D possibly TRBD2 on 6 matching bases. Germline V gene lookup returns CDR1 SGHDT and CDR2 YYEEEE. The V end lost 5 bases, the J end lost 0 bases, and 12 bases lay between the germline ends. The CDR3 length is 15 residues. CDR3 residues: CASSRGLFSYNEQFF. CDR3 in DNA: TGTGCCAGCAGTCGGGGACTTTTCTCCTACAATGAGCAGTTCTTC.

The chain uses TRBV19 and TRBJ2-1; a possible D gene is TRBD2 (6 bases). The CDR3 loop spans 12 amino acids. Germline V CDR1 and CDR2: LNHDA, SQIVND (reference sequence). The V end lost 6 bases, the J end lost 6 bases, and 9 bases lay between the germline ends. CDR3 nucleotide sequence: TGTGCCAGTAGGTACGGGGGCAATGAGCAGTTCTTC. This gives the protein CASRYGGNEQFF.

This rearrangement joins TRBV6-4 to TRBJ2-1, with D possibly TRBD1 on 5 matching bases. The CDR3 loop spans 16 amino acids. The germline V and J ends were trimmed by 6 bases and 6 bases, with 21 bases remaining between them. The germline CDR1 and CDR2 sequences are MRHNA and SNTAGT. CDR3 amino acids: CASSRMVGSGPNEQFF. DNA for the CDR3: TGTGCCAGCAGCCGAATGGTGGGTTCAGGGCCCAATGAGCAGTTCTTC.

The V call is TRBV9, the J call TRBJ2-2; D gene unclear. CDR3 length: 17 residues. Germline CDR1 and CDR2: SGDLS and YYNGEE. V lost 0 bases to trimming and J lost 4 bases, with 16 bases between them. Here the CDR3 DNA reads TGTGCCAGCAGCGTAGACGGATACCACTCGGGCACCGGGGAGCTGTTTTTT. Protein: CASSVDGYHSGTGELFF.

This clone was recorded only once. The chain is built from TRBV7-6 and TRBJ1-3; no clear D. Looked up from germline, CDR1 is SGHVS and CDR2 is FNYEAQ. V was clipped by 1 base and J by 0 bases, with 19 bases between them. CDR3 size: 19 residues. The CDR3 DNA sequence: TGTGCCAGCAGCTTAGATTGGCGGATTGCAGAGACCTCTGGAAACACCATATATTTT. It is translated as CASSLDWRIAETSGNTIYF.

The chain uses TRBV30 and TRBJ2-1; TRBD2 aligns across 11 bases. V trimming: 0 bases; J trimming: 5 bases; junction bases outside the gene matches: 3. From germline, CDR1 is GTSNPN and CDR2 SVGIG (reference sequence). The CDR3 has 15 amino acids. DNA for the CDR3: TGTGCCTGGAGTGTACTAGCGGGGGCCAACAATGAGCAGTTCTTC. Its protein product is CAWSVLAGANNEQFF.

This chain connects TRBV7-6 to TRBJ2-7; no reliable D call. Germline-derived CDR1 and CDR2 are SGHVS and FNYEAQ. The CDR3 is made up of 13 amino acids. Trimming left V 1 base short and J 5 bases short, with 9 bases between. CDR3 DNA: TGTGCCAGCAGCTTAGGGAGTAGGAACGAGCAGTACTTC. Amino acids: CASSLGSRNEQYF.

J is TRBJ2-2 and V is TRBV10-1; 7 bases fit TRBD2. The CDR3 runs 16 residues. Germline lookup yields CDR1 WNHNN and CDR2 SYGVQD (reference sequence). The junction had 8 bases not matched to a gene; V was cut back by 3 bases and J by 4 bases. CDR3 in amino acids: CASSDPAGVGTGELFF. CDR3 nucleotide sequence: TGCGCCAGCAGTGACCCCGCGGGGGTGGGCACCGGGGAGCTGTTTTTT.

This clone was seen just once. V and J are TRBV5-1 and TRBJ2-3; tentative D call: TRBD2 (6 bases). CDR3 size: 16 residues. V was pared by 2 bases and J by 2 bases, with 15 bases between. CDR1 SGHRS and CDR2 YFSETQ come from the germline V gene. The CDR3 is CASSFSGPTLTDTQYF. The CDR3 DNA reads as TGCGCCAGCAGCTTTAGCGGTCCGACCCTCACAGATACGCAGTATTTT.

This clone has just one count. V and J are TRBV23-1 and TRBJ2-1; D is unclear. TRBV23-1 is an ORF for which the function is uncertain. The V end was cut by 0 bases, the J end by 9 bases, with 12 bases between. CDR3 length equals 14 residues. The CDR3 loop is CASSQSFDDSEQFF. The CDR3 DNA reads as TGCGCCAGCAGTCAATCGTTTGATGATAGTGAGCAGTTCTTC.

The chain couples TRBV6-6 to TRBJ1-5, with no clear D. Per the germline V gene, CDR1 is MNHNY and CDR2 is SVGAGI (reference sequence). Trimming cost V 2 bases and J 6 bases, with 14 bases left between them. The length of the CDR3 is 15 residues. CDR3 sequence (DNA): TGTGCCAGCAGTTACGAGGCAACTTCTCCTCAGCCCCAGCATTTT. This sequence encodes CASSYEATSPQPQHF.

CDR3 loop: CASRLAGGPNEQFF. In DNA, the CDR3 is TGTGCCAGCAGACTAGCGGGAGGGCCCAATGAGCAGTTCTTC. The rearrangement joins TRBV28 to TRBJ2-1, with TRBD2 identical over 13 bases. Trimming at V came to 6 bases and at J to 6 bases, leaving 2 bases not matched to a gene. The CDR3 has 14 residues. Germline loops: CDR1 MDHEN, CDR2 SYDVKM. Full variable domain (rest looked up from reference TRBV28 and TRBJ2-1): DVKVTQSSRYLVKRTGEKVFLECVQDMDHENMFWYRQDPGLGLRLIYFSYDVKMKEKGDIPEGYSVSREKKERFSLILESASTNQTSMYLCASRLAGGPNEQFFGPGTRLTVL.

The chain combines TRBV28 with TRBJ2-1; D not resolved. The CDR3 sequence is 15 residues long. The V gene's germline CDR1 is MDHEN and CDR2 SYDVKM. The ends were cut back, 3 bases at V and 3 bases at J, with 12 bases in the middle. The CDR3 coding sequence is TGTGCCAGCAGTTTGATATCAAGAGACTACAATGAGCAGTTCTTC. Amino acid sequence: CASSLISRDYNEQFF.

CDR3 DNA: TGTGCCAGCAGTATCACTAGGGACAGGGCCCGCAATGAGCAGTTCTTC. Protein: CASSITRDRARNEQFF. V is TRBV28 and J is TRBJ2-1, with TRBD1 matching over 9 bases. V was clipped by 5 bases and J by 6 bases; unmatched bases: 11. Germline CDR1 and CDR2: MDHEN and SYDVKM. This CDR3 spans 16 amino acids.

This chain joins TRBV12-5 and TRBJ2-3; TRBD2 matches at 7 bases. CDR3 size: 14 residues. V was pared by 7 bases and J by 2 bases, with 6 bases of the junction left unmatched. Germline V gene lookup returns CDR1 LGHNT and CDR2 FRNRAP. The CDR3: CASDSGTFTDTQYF. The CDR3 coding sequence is TGTGCTAGTGACAGCGGGACCTTCACAGATACGCAGTATTTT.

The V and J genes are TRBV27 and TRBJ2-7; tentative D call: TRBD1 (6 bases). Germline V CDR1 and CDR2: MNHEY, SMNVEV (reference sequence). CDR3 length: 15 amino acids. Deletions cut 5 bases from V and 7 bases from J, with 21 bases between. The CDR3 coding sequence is TGTGCCAGCAGTCCAGGGGTGGACAGTCGCGGGGAGCAGTACTTC. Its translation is CASSPGVDSRGEQYF.

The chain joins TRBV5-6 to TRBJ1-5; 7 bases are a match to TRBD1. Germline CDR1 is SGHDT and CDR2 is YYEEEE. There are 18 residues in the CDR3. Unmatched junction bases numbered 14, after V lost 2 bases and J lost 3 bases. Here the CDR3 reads CASSFNRNRGSHNQPQHF. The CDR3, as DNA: TGTGCCAGCAGCTTCAACCGAAACAGGGGCTCCCACAATCAGCCCCAGCATTTT. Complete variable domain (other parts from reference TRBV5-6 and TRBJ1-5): DAGVTQSPTHLIKTRGQQVTLRCSPKSGHDTVSWYQQALGQGPQFIFQYYEEEERQRGNFPDRFSGHQFPNYSSELNVNALLLGDSALYLCASSFNRNRGSHNQPQHFGDGTRLSIL.

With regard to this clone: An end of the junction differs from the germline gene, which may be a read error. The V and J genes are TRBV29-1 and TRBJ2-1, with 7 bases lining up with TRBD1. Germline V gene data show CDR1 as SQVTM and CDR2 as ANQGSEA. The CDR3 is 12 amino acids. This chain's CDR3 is CSVEGQADAQFF. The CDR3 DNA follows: TGCAGCGTAGAAGGACAGGCGGATGCGCAGTTCTTC.

The CDR3 loop reads CAWSKRGSLYNEQFF. DNA for the CDR3: TGTGCCTGGAGTAAACGGGGGTCTCTCTACAATGAGCAGTTCTTC. The chain links TRBV30 to TRBJ2-1; tentative D call: TRBD2 (6 bases). Germline V CDR1 and CDR2: GTSNPN, SVGIG (reference sequence). The CDR3 has 15 residues. V shed 2 bases and J shed 3 bases, with 14 bases lying between them.

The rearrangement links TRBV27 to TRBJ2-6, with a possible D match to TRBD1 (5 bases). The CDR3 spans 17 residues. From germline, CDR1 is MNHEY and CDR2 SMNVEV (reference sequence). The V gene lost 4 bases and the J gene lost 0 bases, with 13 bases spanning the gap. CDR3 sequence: CASSSTVLSSGANVLTF. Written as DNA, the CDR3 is TGTGCCAGCAGTTCGACAGTCTTAAGCTCTGGGGCCAACGTCCTGACTTTC.

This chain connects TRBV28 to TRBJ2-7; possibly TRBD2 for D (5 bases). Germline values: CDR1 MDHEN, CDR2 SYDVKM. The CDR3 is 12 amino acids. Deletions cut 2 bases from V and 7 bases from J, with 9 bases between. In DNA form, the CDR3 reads TGTGCCAGCAGTTTAACGGGGAAGGAGCAGTACTTC. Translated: CASSLTGKEQYF.